The clone carrying this T cell receptor beta chain was found once. Time point noted: pretreatment peripheral blood. The patients had locally advanced or metastatic urothelial carcinoma. Profiled with immunoSEQ multiplex PCR; TCRdb holds only in-frame clones, not every one. The sample records about 130,000 clones, about 81% being singletons. The record originates from a study of PD-L1 blockade in urothelial cancer. On the study more broadly: Peripheral blood specimens exhibited a median yield of about 140,000 T cells.

CDR3 size: 15 residues. V gave up 5 bases and J gave up 8 bases; unmatched junction bases: 11. Germline CDR1 and CDR2: SGHRS and YFSETQ. Specimen: PBMCs, collected around atezolizumab (anti-PD-L1) treatment. The V and J genes are TRBV5-1 and TRBJ2-5; TRBD2 matches 11 bases. The TCR comes from a middle-aged man with urothelial cancer. CDR3 loop: CASSSRLAGSETQYF. CDR3 nucleotides: TGCGCCAGCAGTTCCCGACTAGCGGGGTCGGAAACCCAGTACTTC. The variable domain in full, completed from reference TRBV5-1 and TRBJ2-5, reads KAGVTQTPRYLIKTRGQQVTLSCSPISGHRSVSWYQQTPGQGLQFLFEYFSETQRNKGNFPGRFSGRQFSNSRSEMNVSTLELGDSALYLCASSSRLAGSETQYFGPGTRLLVL.